This T cell receptor beta chain was documented in a study of T cell clonotyping in hematopoietic cell transplantation. Data came from immunoSEQ multiplex PCR; TCRdb stores just in-frame clones and leaves some out. The sample has tens of thousands of clones, more than 85% seen once. V lost 7 bases to trimming and J lost 1 base; unmatched junction nucleotides: 9. The CDR3 runs 15 residues. Germline CDR1 and CDR2: ENHRY and SYGVKD. This TCR came from a female patient in her forties or fifties who had an allogeneic stem cell transplant from a related donor, so the T cells may come from the graft donor. Some clones in this sample may be carry-over from other donors' samples. The V gene is TRBV10-3, the J gene TRBJ1-1, with 7 bases identical to TRBD1. This specimen consisted of PBMCs, obtained 100 days after allogeneic stem cell transplant. For the CDR3, the DNA is TGTGCCATCACGACCGGAGGGACAGAGAACACTGAAGCTTTCTTT. As protein: CAITTGGTENTEAFF.